Reported below is one T cell receptor (beta chain). The data belong to a study of blood T cell repertoires in COVID-19. Sequencing was performed with immunoSEQ multiplex PCR; in TCRdb, only in-frame clones are kept and a portion is missing. The sample shows under 150,000 clones, 75% to 90% of them seen only once. V gave up 0 bases and J gave up 6 bases; unmatched junction bases: 11. The CDR3 totals 18 residues. Germline V lookup: CDR1 SGHNT, CDR2 YENEEA. This receptor was obtained from a woman in her 50s who had recovered from COVID-19. The sequencing input was PBMCs or T cells enriched from blood (not recorded which). The rearrangement joins TRBV11-3 to TRBJ2-2, with 9 bases matching TRBD1. The CDR3: CASSLETPGQGHAGELFF. The DNA for the CDR3 is TGTGCCAGCAGCTTAGAAACACCGGGACAGGGTCATGCCGGGGAGCTGTTTTTT.